The entry below gives a single T cell receptor (beta chain) sequence along with its context. Regarding time point: healthy volunteer bleed at 6 weeks. Sequencing started from total RNA isolated from unfractionated whole blood. In the study's own analysis: Samples ranged from about 23,224 to 690,600 TCRs, with a median of around 100,000. TCRdb redid the calling of the RACE reads with MiXCR, one entry per CDR3 protein. TCRdb's processing, not the authors' own work, is the source of the V and J calls. The repertoire has 40,000 to 45,000 distinct CDR3 sequences, 3.7% of them found once; the top ten carry 4.5% to 6.5%. This record belongs to a study of human T cells and chemical hapten exposure. On the study more broadly: Slight differences in pooled library volume were the main source of varying TCR yields across samples.

The CDR3 sequence is 17 residues long. The chain couples TRBV21-1 to TRBJ2-3; TRBD2, the table's D call, was not compared with the DNA. TRBV21-1 is a known pseudogene. The sequence was collected from a human donor in good health. Some clones in this sample may be carry-over from other donors' samples. Sequenced material: whole blood. The chain's CDR3 is CASSVTPVRALADTQYF. CDR3 coding DNA: TGTGCCAGCAGCGTGACTCCCGTTCGGGCCTTGGCAGATACGCAGTATTTT.